This passage covers 2 T cell receptor beta chains from one sample sequenced in a study of T cell responses to AZD1222 COVID-19 vaccine. The table came from immunoSEQ multiplex PCR; TCRdb's copy has only in-frame clones and leaves some out. The sample records about 88,000 clones, approximately 90% being singletons. This specimen was peripheral blood, taken on day 0 of AZD1222 vaccination. Receptors originate from an adult in good health.

A word on this clone: Other DNA sequences from this sample encode an identical CDR3 as well. The rearrangement uses TRBV5-1 and TRBJ2-1, with D hard to call. Germline CDR1 SGHRS, CDR2 YFSETQ. This CDR3 has 15 residues. With 0 bases removed from V and 0 bases from J, the gap between germline ends came to 7 bases. CDR3 DNA: TGCGCCAGCAGCTTGGAGCAGAGCTCCTACAATGAGCAGTTCTTC. Residues: CASSLEQSSYNEQFF.

The chain joins TRBV28 to TRBJ1-5, with D possibly matching TRBD1 (5 bases). Germline-derived CDR1 and CDR2 are MDHEN and SYDVKM. There are 14 residues in the CDR3. V was pared by 2 bases and J by 2 bases, with 7 bases between. The CDR3 protein is CASSLRDGNQPQHF. In nucleotides, the CDR3 is TGTGCCAGCAGTTTAAGGGACGGCAATCAGCCCCAGCATTTT. Using reference TRBV28 and TRBJ1-5 for the parts outside the CDR3, the full variable domain is DVKVTQSSRYLVKRTGEKVFLECVQDMDHENMFWYRQDPGLGLRLIYFSYDVKMKEKGDIPEGYSVSREKKERFSLILESASTNQTSMYLCASSLRDGNQPQHFGDGTRLSIL.